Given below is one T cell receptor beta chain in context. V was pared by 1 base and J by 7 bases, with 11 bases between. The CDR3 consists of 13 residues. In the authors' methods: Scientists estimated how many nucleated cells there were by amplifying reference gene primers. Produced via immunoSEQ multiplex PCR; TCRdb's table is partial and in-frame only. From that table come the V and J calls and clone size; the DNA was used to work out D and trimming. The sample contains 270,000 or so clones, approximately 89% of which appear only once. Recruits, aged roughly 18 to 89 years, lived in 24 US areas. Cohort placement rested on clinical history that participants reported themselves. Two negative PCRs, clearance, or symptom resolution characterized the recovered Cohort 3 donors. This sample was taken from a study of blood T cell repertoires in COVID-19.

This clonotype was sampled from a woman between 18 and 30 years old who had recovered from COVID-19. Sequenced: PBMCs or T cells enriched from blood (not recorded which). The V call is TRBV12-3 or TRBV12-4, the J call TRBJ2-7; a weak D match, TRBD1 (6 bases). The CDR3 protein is CASSLGTQGEQYF. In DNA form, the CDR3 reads TGTGCCAGCAGTTTAGGGACGCAGGGGGAGCAGTACTTC.